This is a list of T cell receptor beta chains from one sample in a study of control samples from healthy donors and cancer patients. The repertoire was sequenced with immunoSEQ multiplex PCR; TCRdb's copy has only in-frame clones and lacks some. Of 230,000 or so clones in the sample, roughly 94% were seen once. Sequenced input: blood. All receptors come from a man aged 50-60 years in good health. Both conserved end residues are part of each CDR3. The order of the fields is D gene, CDR3 length, V gene, clone size, J gene, CDR3 protein, CDR3 DNA. D genes are given only for firm matches. For some rows the clone size is stated as once, few or many, or as a class when expanded; others skip it.

d_call: NA; cdr3_length: 17; v_call: TRBV4-3; clone_size: few; j_call: TRBJ2-3; cdr3_aa: CASSQDRAVARADTQYF; cdr3_nt: TGCGCCAGCAGCCAAGATCGCGCCGTAGCCCGCGCAGATACGCAGTATTTT
d_call: NA; cdr3_length: 18; v_call: TRBV4-1; clone_size: NA; j_call: TRBJ2-1; cdr3_aa: CASSQRDSLGILGNEQFF; cdr3_nt: TGCGCCAGCAGCCAAAGGGACTCCCTAGGAATTCTGGGCAATGAGCAGTTCTTC
d_call: NA; cdr3_length: 13; v_call: TRBV5-1; clone_size: NA; j_call: TRBJ1-2; cdr3_aa: CASSFGGNYGYTF; cdr3_nt: TGCGCCAGCAGCTTTGGGGGGAACTATGGCTACACCTTC
d_call: NA; cdr3_length: 16; v_call: TRBV3-1/TRBV3-2; clone_size: NA; j_call: TRBJ1-2; cdr3_aa: CASSQGMGGLAYGYTF; cdr3_nt: TGTGCCAGCAGCCAAGGAATGGGCGGCCTGGCCTATGGCTACACCTTC
d_call: NA; cdr3_length: 16; v_call: TRBV4-1; clone_size: NA; j_call: TRBJ1-3; cdr3_aa: CASSQDQGQFGNTIYF; cdr3_nt: TGCGCCAGCAGCCAAGACCAAGGACAGTTTGGAAACACCATATATTTT
d_call: TRBD1; cdr3_length: 14; v_call: TRBV6-5; clone_size: once; j_call: TRBJ1-6; cdr3_aa: CASSLGQEFSPLHF; cdr3_nt: TGTGCCAGCAGCCTGGGACAGGAATTTTCACCCCTCCACTTT
d_call: NA; cdr3_length: 14; v_call: TRBV27; clone_size: NA; j_call: TRBJ2-3; cdr3_aa: CASSYRDRQNTQYF; cdr3_nt: TGTGCCAGCAGCTACCGGGACCGACAAAATACGCAGTATTTT
d_call: NA; cdr3_length: 14; v_call: TRBV7-9; clone_size: NA; j_call: TRBJ2-2; cdr3_aa: CASSERRTEGELFF; cdr3_nt: TGTGCCAGCAGCGAGAGACGCACCGAAGGGGAGCTGTTTTTT
d_call: NA; cdr3_length: 13; v_call: TRBV29-1; clone_size: NA; j_call: TRBJ1-4; cdr3_aa: CSAAGQGSEKLFF; cdr3_nt: TGCAGCGCCGCCGGGCAGGGGAGTGAAAAACTGTTTTTT
d_call: NA; cdr3_length: 14; v_call: TRBV5-1; clone_size: NA; j_call: TRBJ2-1; cdr3_aa: CASSWGAVNNEQFF; cdr3_nt: TGCGCCAGCAGCTGGGGGGCCGTGAACAATGAGCAGTTCTTC
d_call: NA; cdr3_length: 16; v_call: TRBV7-2; clone_size: NA; j_call: TRBJ1-1; cdr3_aa: CASRGGQSYPNTEAFF; cdr3_nt: TGTGCCAGCAGAGGCGGACAGAGCTATCCGAACACTGAAGCTTTCTTT
d_call: NA; cdr3_length: 14; v_call: TRBV21-1; clone_size: NA; j_call: TRBJ1-4; cdr3_aa: CASSRGGSNEKLFF; cdr3_nt: TGTGCCAGCAGCAGAGGTGGCTCTAATGAAAAACTGTTTTTT
d_call: NA; cdr3_length: 14; v_call: TRBV6-5; clone_size: NA; j_call: TRBJ1-4; cdr3_aa: CASSRRRPNEKLFF; cdr3_nt: TGTGCCAGCAGCCGCCGGAGGCCAAATGAAAAACTGTTTTTT
d_call: TRBD2; cdr3_length: 14; v_call: TRBV28; clone_size: NA; j_call: TRBJ2-5; cdr3_aa: CASRAPGGAKTQYF; cdr3_nt: TGTGCCAGCAGGGCCCCCGGGGGGGCAAAGACCCAGTACTTC
d_call: NA; cdr3_length: 12; v_call: TRBV7-2; clone_size: NA; j_call: TRBJ1-2; cdr3_aa: CASSYPNGGHTF; cdr3_nt: TGTGCCAGCAGCTACCCCAACGGTGGCCACACCTTC
d_call: TRBD2; cdr3_length: 14; v_call: TRBV18; clone_size: NA; j_call: TRBJ2-3; cdr3_aa: CASSPTSGTDTQYF; cdr3_nt: TGTGCCAGCTCACCGACTAGCGGCACAGATACGCAGTATTTT
d_call: NA; cdr3_length: 12; v_call: TRBV25-1; clone_size: NA; j_call: TRBJ1-4; cdr3_aa: CASATGYEKLFF; cdr3_nt: TGTGCCAGCGCCACGGGATACGAAAAACTGTTTTTT
d_call: NA; cdr3_length: 14; v_call: TRBV5-1; clone_size: NA; j_call: TRBJ2-7; cdr3_aa: CASSQQGVSYEQYF; cdr3_nt: TGCGCCAGCAGTCAACAGGGAGTGTCCTACGAGCAGTACTTC
d_call: NA; cdr3_length: 15; v_call: TRBV6-6; clone_size: NA; j_call: TRBJ1-2; cdr3_aa: CASSYSWESGYGYTF; cdr3_nt: TGTGCCAGCAGTTACTCGTGGGAATCGGGGTATGGCTACACCTTC
d_call: NA; cdr3_length: 15; v_call: TRBV19; clone_size: NA; j_call: TRBJ1-5; cdr3_aa: CASKERGKGNQPQHF; cdr3_nt: TGTGCCAGTAAGGAGAGGGGAAAGGGCAATCAGCCCCAGCATTTT
d_call: TRBD2; cdr3_length: 14; v_call: TRBV7-3; clone_size: NA; j_call: TRBJ2-1; cdr3_aa: CASSFLAGGGEQFF; cdr3_nt: TGTGCCAGCAGCTTTCTAGCGGGGGGTGGTGAGCAGTTCTTC
d_call: TRBD1; cdr3_length: 15; v_call: TRBV10-1; clone_size: NA; j_call: TRBJ1-1; cdr3_aa: CASSEIPGQGAEAFF; cdr3_nt: TGCGCCAGCAGTGAGATTCCGGGACAGGGGGCTGAAGCTTTCTTT
d_call: NA; cdr3_length: 15; v_call: TRBV19; clone_size: NA; j_call: TRBJ1-3; cdr3_aa: CASSTDGTSGNTIYF; cdr3_nt: TGTGCCAGTAGTACCGACGGGACCTCTGGAAACACCATATATTTT
d_call: NA; cdr3_length: 16; v_call: TRBV19; clone_size: NA; j_call: TRBJ1-2; cdr3_aa: CASSIRSLDRSYGYTF; cdr3_nt: TGTGCCAGTAGTATACGAAGTCTCGACAGGTCTTATGGCTACACCTTC
d_call: TRBD1; cdr3_length: 17; v_call: TRBV18; clone_size: NA; j_call: TRBJ1-3; cdr3_aa: CASSPLTGSSSGNTIYF; cdr3_nt: TGTGCCAGCTCACCTTTGACAGGGTCTAGCTCTGGAAACACCATATATTTT
d_call: NA; cdr3_length: 13; v_call: TRBV30; clone_size: NA; j_call: TRBJ1-1; cdr3_aa: CAWGRGVNTEAFF; cdr3_nt: TGTGCCTGGGGTCGAGGAGTGAACACTGAAGCTTTCTTT
d_call: NA; cdr3_length: 14; v_call: TRBV28; clone_size: NA; j_call: TRBJ2-1; cdr3_aa: CASSLQDLYNEQFF; cdr3_nt: TGTGCCAGCAGTTTACAGGACCTCTACAATGAGCAGTTCTTC
d_call: NA; cdr3_length: 14; v_call: TRBV19; clone_size: NA; j_call: TRBJ1-6; cdr3_aa: CASSIGTRRSPLHF; cdr3_nt: TGTGCCAGTAGTATTGGGACAAGACGTTCACCCCTCCACTTT
d_call: NA; cdr3_length: 19; v_call: TRBV18; clone_size: NA; j_call: TRBJ1-2; cdr3_aa: CASSPVRTDLTSYNYGYTF; cdr3_nt: TGTGCCAGCTCACCAGTTCGGACAGATCTAACTAGCTATAACTATGGCTACACCTTC